These 17 T cell receptor beta chains share one sample of origin, sequenced in a study of T-cell memory formation after mild COVID-19 (dated by TCRdb to the early 2020s). To prepare the library, 5' RACE was applied. Sequencing was performed on an Illumina NovaSeq 6000. TCRdb cleaned the public reads at Q25 with fastp, built clones with MiXCR and kept in-frame beta chains. Identical CDR3 proteins give one entry, which carries the most common genes and DNA. The sample records roughly 190,000 distinct CDR3 sequences, about a sixth of which are singletons. Roughly 2.3% of the sample rests with the top ten. The material sequenced was PBMCs or a T cell subset sorted from them (not recorded which). The receptors were sampled from an adult woman who had mild COVID-19 (a few samples of this study predate the infection). The sample titles of this study are shuffled in the database, so cell type and time point are left out; the donor was told from shared clones.

The CDR3 loop reads CASSPGLVDTGELFF. CDR3 DNA: TGTGCCAGCAGCCCGGGACTAGTGGACACCGGGGAGCTGTTTTTT. This rearrangement joins TRBV12-3 or TRBV12-4 to TRBJ2-2; TRBD2 matches 8 bases. The CDR3 consists of 15 residues. V was pared by 6 bases and J by 3 bases, with 6 bases of the junction left unmatched.

This clonotype was observed at least ten times. This sequence joins TRBV5-1 and TRBJ2-2, with 9 bases identical to TRBD2. This CDR3 region has 16 residues. In germline, CDR1 is SGHRS, CDR2 YFSETQ. V was clipped by 4 bases and J by 4 bases; unmatched bases: 8. The CDR3 DNA reads as TGCGCCAGCAGCGTTCTGGGACTAGCTATCACCGGGGAGCTGTTTTTT. This gives the protein CASSVLGLAITGELFF.

There are many counts of this clonotype. The rearrangement links TRBV5-5 to TRBJ1-1, with unresolved D. Germline loops: CDR1 SGHKS, CDR2 YYEKEE (reference sequence). V dropped 4 bases and J dropped 5 bases, with 15 bases sitting between them. The CDR3 is 14 amino acids. As DNA, the CDR3 is TGTGCCAGCAGCCCCCGGCTTTCGCGAACTGAAGCTTTCTTT. Translation gives CASSPRLSRTEAFF.

The V and J genes are TRBV19 and TRBJ2-7; the D is unclear. The CDR3 totals 13 residues. V lost 5 bases to trimming and J lost 3 bases, with 11 bases between them. Germline lookup yields CDR1 LNHDA and CDR2 SQIVND (reference sequence). The CDR3 is CASSEQVNYEQYF. CDR3 bases: TGTGCCAGTAGTGAGCAGGTAAACTACGAGCAGTACTTC.

This clonotype was counted many times. The chain has TRBV29-1 and TRBJ2-2, with 8 bases aligning to TRBD1. V shed 7 bases, J shed 4 bases, and the junction held 8 bases outside the gene matches. Per the germline V gene, CDR1 is SQVTM and CDR2 is ANQGSEA. The CDR3 length is 14 residues. CDR3 amino acids: CSASTGVGTGELFF. In DNA form, the CDR3 reads TGCAGCGCCTCGACAGGGGTGGGCACCGGGGAGCTGTTTTTT.

This clonotype was picked up a small number of times. J is TRBJ2-5 and V is TRBV5-1, with 8 bases lining up with TRBD1. Losses at the gene ends were 4 bases for V and 2 bases for J; bases not matched to a gene: 4. This CDR3 has 14 residues. The germline gives CDR1 SGHRS, CDR2 YFSETQ. The CDR3 here is CASSTGQVQETQYF. CDR3 DNA: TGCGCCAGCAGCACGGGACAGGTACAAGAGACCCAGTACTTC.

The gene calls are TRBV11-3 and TRBJ2-5, with D perhaps being TRBD1 or TRBD2 (5 bases each). The germline gives CDR1 SGHNT, CDR2 YENEEA. The germline V and J ends were trimmed by 6 bases and 3 bases, with 14 bases remaining between them. The CDR3 runs to 14 residues. The CDR3 is CASRQTGPKETQYF. The CDR3 bases are TGTGCCAGCAGACAAACGGGGCCAAAAGAGACCCAGTACTTC.

V gene TRBV20-1 combines with J gene TRBJ2-1, with 11 bases aligning to TRBD2. The CDR3 loop spans 15 amino acids. Trimming took 4 bases from V and 14 from J; bases not matched to a gene: 16. Germline assignment: CDR1 DFQATT and CDR2 SNEGSKA (reference sequence). Here the CDR3 reads CSAIPGTSGLGVEFF. The CDR3 DNA is TGCAGTGCTATCCCCGGGACTAGCGGTTTAGGGGTCGAGTTCTTC.

This CDR3 is CASSPSDSREAFF. CDR3 coding DNA: TGTGCCAGCTCACCGTCGGACAGTCGTGAAGCTTTCTTT. The chain combines TRBV18 with TRBJ1-1; possible D gene TRBD1, 6 bases. The germline V gene has CDR1 KGHSH and CDR2 LQKENI. The CDR3 is 13 residues long. Trimming removed 3 bases from V and 7 bases from J, with 12 bases in between.

The sample holds a few counts of this clonotype. V and J are TRBV20-1 and TRBJ2-3, with D possibly TRBD1 on 6 matching bases. V was cut by 7 bases and J by 5 bases, with 10 bases left in between. This CDR3 contains 11 residues. Germline CDR1 is DFQATT and CDR2 is SNEGSKA (reference sequence). The CDR3 region is CSGGGGDTQYF. The CDR3 DNA sequence: TGCAGTGGAGGGGGTGGAGATACGCAGTATTTT.

There are a few counts of this clonotype. The CDR3 DNA is TGCGCCAGCAGCTTGAGTAGCTGGGCAGATACGCAGTATTTT. It specifies CASSLSSWADTQYF. The chain couples TRBV5-1 to TRBJ2-3; no clear D. The CDR3 extends over 14 amino acids. Trimming removed 1 base at V and 4 bases at J, with 10 bases between. Looked up from germline, CDR1 is SGHRS and CDR2 is YFSETQ.

The chain combines TRBV12-3 or TRBV12-4 with TRBJ2-1; 11 bases align to TRBD2. The CDR3 runs 14 residues. V lost 5 bases to trimming and J lost 10 bases; unmatched junction nucleotides: 7. The CDR3 loop reads CASSNSGGAREQFF. In DNA form, the CDR3 reads TGTGCCAGCAGTAATAGCGGGGGGGCCCGGGAGCAGTTCTTC.

This clonotype was seen a few times. The V call is TRBV11-2, the J call TRBJ2-3, with 9 bases fitting TRBD2. CDR1 SGHAT and CDR2 FQNNGV come from the germline V gene. Losses at the gene ends were 1 base for V and 3 bases for J; bases not matched to a gene: 2. The CDR3 loop spans 15 amino acids. The CDR3 bases are TGTGCCAGCAGCTTAGTAGCGGGAGTGACAGATACGCAGTATTTT. Translated, it gives CASSLVAGVTDTQYF.

The V gene is TRBV30, the J gene TRBJ2-2; 11 bases align to TRBD2. Germline V gene data show CDR1 as GTSNPN and CDR2 as SVGIG (reference sequence). Trimming at V came to 0 bases and at J to 5 bases, leaving 2 bases not matched to a gene. This CDR3 region has 15 residues. CDR3 nucleotides: TGTGCCTGGAGTGTATTAGCGGGGGGGACCGGGGAGCTGTTTTTT. It specifies CAWSVLAGGTGELFF.

This clonotype has more than one count but fewer than ten. The rearrangement uses TRBV4-2 and TRBJ2-1; TRBD1 agrees at 8 bases. The V and J ends lost 3 bases and 3 bases, in that order; junction bases with no gene match: 7. Germline V lookup: CDR1 LGHNA, CDR2 YNFKEQ. The CDR3 is 16 residues long. Here the CDR3 DNA reads TGTGCCAGCAGCCAGACTAGGACAGGGCTCTACAATGAGCAGTTCTTC. Amino acid sequence: CASSQTRTGLYNEQFF.

The chain links TRBV7-9 to TRBJ2-7; 7 bases are a match to TRBD2. Germline V gives CDR1 SEHNR, CDR2 FQNEAQ (reference sequence). With 5 bases clipped from V and 6 bases from J, the junction kept 13 bases outside the gene matches. This CDR3 has 15 amino acids. The CDR3 nucleotides read TGTGCCAGCAGCCTTAGGCGGGGGAGCAGCTCCGAGCAGTACTTC. It codes for CASSLRRGSSSEQYF. Full variable domain (outside the CDR3, taken from reference TRBV7-9 and TRBJ2-7): DTGVSQNPRHKITKRGQNVTFRCDPISEHNRLYWYRQTLGQGPEFLTYFQNEAQLEKSRLLSDRFSAERPKGSFSTLEIQRTEQGDSAMYLCASSLRRGSSSEQYFGPGTRLTVT.

This clonotype came up a few times. The CDR3 DNA reads TGTGCCAGCAGACCAGCGGAAGCGGGAGGGCCCCACAATGAGCAGTTCTTC. Protein product: CASRPAEAGGPHNEQFF. V and J are TRBV6-6 and TRBJ2-1; 10 bases agree with TRBD2. Losses at the gene ends were 6 bases for V and 5 bases for J; bases not matched to a gene: 13. The germline V gene encodes CDR1 MNHNY and CDR2 SVGAGI (reference sequence). The CDR3 spans 17 residues.